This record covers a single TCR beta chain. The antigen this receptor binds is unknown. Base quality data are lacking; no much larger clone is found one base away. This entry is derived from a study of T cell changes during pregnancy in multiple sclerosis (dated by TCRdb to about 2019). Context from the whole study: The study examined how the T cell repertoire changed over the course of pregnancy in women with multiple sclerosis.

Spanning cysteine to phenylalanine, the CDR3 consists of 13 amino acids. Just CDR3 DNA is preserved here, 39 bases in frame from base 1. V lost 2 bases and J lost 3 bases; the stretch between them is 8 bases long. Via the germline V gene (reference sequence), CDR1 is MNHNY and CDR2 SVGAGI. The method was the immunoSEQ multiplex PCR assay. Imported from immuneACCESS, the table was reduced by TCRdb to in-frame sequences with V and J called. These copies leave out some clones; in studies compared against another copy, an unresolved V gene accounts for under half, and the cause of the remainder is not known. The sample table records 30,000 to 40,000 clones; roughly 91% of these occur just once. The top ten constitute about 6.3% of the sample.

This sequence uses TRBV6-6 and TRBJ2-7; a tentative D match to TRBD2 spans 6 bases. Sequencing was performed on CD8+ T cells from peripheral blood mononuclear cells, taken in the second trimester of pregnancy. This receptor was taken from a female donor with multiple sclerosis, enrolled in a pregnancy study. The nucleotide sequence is TGTGCCAGCAGTTACGCCGGGGGCTACGAGCAGTACTTC. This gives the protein CASSYAGGYEQYF.